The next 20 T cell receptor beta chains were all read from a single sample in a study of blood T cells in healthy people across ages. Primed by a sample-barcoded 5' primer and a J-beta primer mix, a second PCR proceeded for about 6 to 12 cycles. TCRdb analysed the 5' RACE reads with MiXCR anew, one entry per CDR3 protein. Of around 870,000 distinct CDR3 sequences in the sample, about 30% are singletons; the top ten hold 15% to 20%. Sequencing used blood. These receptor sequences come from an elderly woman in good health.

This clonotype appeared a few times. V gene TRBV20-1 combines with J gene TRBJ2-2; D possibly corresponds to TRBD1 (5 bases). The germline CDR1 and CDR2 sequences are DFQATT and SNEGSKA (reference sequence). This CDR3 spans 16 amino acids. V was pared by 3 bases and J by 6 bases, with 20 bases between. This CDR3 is CSARVRQGGIAGELFF. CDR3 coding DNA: TGCAGTGCTAGGGTCCGGCAGGGTGGGATTGCCGGGGAGCTGTTTTTT.

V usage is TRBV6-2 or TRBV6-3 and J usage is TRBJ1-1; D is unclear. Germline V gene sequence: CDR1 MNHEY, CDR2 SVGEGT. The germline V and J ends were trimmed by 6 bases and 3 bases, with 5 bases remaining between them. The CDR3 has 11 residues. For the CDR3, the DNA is TGTGCCAGCAGAAAACACACTGAAGCTTTCTTT. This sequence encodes CASRKHTEAFF.

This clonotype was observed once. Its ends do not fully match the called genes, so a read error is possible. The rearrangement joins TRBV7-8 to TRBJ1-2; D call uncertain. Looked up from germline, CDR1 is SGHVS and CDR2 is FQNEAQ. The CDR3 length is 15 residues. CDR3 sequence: CASSRREAFRYGHTF. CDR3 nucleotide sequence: TGTGCCAGCAGCCGAAGGGAAGCTTTTCGCTATGGCCACACCTTC.

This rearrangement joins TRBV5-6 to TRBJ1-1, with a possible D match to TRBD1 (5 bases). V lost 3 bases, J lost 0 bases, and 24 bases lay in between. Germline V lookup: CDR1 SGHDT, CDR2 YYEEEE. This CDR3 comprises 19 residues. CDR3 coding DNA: TGTGCCAGCAGCTCCATAAGACGACAGCTACATCAAATGAACACTGAAGCTTTCTTT. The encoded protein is CASSSIRRQLHQMNTEAFF.

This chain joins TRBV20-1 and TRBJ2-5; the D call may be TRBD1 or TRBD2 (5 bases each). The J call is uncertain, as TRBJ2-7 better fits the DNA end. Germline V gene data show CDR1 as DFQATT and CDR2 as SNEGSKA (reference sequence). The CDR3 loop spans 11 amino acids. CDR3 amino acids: CSPRGSDEQYF. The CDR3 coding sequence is TGCAGTCCCCGGGGCTCGGACGAGCAGTACTTC.

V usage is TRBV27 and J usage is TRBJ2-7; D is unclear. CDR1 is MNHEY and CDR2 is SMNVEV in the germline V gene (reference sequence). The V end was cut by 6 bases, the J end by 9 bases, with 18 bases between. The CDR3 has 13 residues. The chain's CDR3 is CASRVLEYNAQYF. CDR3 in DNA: TGTGCCAGCAGAGTGCTCGAGTACAATGCGCAGTACTTC.

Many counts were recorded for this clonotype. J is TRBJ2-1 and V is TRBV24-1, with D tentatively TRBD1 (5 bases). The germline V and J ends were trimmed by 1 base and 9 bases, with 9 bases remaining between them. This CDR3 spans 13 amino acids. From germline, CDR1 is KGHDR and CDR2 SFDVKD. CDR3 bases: TGTGCCACCAGTGATTTTAGGGGAAGTGAGCAGTTCTTC. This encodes CATSDFRGSEQFF.

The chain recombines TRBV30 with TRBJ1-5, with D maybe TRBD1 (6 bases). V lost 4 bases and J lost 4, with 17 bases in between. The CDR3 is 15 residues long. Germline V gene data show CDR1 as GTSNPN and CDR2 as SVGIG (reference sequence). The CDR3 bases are TGTGCCTGGACGGACATGGGGGCATGGAATCAGCCCCAGCATTTT. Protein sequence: CAWTDMGAWNQPQHF.

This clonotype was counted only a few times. CDR3 DNA sequence: TGTGCCACCAGCGGGATACAAGTGGCCGAAAAACTGTTTTTT. Encoded protein: CATSGIQVAEKLFF. J is TRBJ1-4 and V is TRBV15; D gene unclear. In germline, CDR1 is LNHNV, CDR2 YYDKDF (reference sequence). The CDR3 covers 14 residues. The V and J ends lost 5 bases and 8 bases respectively, with 15 bases between them.

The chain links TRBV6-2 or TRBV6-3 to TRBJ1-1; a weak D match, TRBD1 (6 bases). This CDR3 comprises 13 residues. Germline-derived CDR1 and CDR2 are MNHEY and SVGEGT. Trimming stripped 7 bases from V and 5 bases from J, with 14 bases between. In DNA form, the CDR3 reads TGTGCCAGCACTTCACAGGGACGGACTGAAGCTTTCTTT. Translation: CASTSQGRTEAFF.

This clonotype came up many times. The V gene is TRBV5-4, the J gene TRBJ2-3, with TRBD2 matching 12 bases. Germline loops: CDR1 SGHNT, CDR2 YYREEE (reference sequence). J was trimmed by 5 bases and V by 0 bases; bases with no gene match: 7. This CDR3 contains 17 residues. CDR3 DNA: TGTGCCAGCAGCTTGGGCGGACTAGCGGGGACGGTAGATACGCAGTATTTT. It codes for CASSLGGLAGTVDTQYF.

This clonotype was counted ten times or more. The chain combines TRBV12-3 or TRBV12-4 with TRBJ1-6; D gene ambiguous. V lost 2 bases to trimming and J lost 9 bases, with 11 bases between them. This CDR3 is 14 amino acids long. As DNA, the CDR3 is TGTGCCAGCAGTTTACTCCAAGTCGGTTCACCCCTCCACTTT. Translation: CASSLLQVGSPLHF.

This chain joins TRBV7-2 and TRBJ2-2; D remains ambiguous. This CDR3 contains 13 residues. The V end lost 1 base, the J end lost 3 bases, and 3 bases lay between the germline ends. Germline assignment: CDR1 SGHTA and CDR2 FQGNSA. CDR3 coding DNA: TGTGCCAGCAGCTTAGTGGACACCGGGGAGCTGTTTTTT. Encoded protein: CASSLVDTGELFF.

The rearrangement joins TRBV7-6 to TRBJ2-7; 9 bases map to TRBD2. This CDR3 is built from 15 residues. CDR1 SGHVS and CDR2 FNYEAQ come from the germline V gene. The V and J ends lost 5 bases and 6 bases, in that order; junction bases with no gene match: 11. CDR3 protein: CASSPATGLASEQYF. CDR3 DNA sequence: TGTGCCAGCAGCCCCGCGACGGGACTAGCATCCGAGCAGTACTTC.

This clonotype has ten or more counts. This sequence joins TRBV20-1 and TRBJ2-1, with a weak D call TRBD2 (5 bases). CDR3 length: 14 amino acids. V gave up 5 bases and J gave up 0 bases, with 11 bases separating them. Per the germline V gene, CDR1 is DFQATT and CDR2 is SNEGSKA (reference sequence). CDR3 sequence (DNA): TGCAGTGCTTCAGCGGTAAGCTCCTACAATGAGCAGTTCTTC. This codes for CSASAVSSYNEQFF.

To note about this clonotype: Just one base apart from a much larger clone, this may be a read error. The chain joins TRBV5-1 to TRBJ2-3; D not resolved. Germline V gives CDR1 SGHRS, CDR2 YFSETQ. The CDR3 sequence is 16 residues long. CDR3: CASSLGSADTTDTRYF. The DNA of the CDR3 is TGCGCCAGCAGCTTGGGGTCGGCCGATACCACAGATACGCGGTATTTT.

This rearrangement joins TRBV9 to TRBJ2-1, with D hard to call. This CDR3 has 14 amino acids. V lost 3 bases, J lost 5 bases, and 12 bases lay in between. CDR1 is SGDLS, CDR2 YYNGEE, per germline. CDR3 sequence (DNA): TGTGCCAGCAGCGGAGGTTCCACTGACAATGAGCAGTTCTTC. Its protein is CASSGGSTDNEQFF.

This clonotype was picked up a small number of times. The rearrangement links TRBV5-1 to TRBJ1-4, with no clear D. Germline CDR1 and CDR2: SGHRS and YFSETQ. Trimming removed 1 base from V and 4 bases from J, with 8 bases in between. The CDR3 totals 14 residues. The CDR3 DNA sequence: TGCGCCAGCAGCTTGTACTCGGTTAATGAAAAACTGTTTTTT. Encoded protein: CASSLYSVNEKLFF. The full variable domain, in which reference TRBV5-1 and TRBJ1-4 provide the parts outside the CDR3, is KAGVTQTPRYLIKTRGQQVTLSCSPISGHRSVSWYQQTPGQGLQFLFEYFSETQRNKGNFPGRFSGRQFSNSRSEMNVSTLELGDSALYLCASSLYSVNEKLFFGSGTQLSVL.

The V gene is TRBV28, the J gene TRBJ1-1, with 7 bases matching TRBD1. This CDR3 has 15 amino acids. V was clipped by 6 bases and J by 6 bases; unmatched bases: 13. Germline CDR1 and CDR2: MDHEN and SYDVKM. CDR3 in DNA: TGTGCCAGCAGCCTATATAGGACAGGCCTCCCTGAAGCTTTCTTT. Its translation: CASSLYRTGLPEAFF.

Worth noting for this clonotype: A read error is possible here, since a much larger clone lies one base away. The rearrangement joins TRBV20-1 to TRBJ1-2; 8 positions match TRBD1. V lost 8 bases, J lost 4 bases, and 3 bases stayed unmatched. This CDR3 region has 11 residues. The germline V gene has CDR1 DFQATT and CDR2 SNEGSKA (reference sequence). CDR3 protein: CSSGQGYGYTF. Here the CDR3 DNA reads TGCAGTTCCGGACAGGGCTATGGCTACACCTTC.